This T cell receptor beta chain was recorded in a study of shared clonotypes between healthy human individuals. Study-level information: Researchers assigned three CD4 naive, three CD4 memory, two CD8 naive and one CD8 memory plate to each donor.

A remark on this clone: Its target is not known.

Profiling relied on immunoSEQ multiplex PCR, and the TCRdb table lists in-frame clones only, not all of them. The sample carries about 1.4 million clones, approximately 97% recorded once. Notes on the study in general: Several donors shared 5% to 5.5% of their naive CD4 clonotypes. Generation of non-shared clonotypes was less probable than generation of clonotypes shared by all four donors. Sequencing depth was predicted to influence how clonotypes are shared among donors.

In germline, CDR1 is SGDLS, CDR2 YYNGEE. V was cut by 4 bases and J by 4 bases, with 8 bases left in between. The CDR3 runs to 13 residues. Material: naive CD4+ T cells sorted from blood. This sample's subset: CD45RA+ positively selected. The sequence came from a man in his thirties or forties in good health. The chain recombines TRBV9 with TRBJ2-2, with D uncertain. This chain's CDR3 is CASSPSPTGELFF. As DNA, the CDR3 is TGTGCCAGCAGCCCCAGTCCCACCGGGGAGCTGTTTTTT.